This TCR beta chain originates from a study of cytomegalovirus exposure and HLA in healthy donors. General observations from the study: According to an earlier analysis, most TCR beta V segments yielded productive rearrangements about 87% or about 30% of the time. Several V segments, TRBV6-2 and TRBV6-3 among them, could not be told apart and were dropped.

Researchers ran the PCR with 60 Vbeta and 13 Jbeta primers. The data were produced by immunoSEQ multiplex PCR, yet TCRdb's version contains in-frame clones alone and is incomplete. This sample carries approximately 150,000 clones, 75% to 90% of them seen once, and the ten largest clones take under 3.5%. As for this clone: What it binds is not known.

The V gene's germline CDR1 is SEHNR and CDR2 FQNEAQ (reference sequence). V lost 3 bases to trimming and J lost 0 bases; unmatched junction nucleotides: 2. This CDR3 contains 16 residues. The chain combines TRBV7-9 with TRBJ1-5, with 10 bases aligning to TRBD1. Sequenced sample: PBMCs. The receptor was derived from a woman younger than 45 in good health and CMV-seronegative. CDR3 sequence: CASSFGTGDSNQPQHF. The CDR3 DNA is TGTGCCAGCAGCTTCGGGACAGGGGATAGCAATCAGCCCCAGCATTTT.